This T cell receptor beta chain was sequenced for a study of cytomegalovirus exposure and HLA in healthy donors. Background on the study: The 130 or so validation repertoires used the same platform as the roughly 670 first-cohort repertoires (as reported by a later analysis).

Comment on this clone: The antigen is undetermined.

Findings and limits, study-wide: Most TCR sequences were seen very rarely across donors, but some public TCRs occurred in many. One later analysis, an examination of the 100 to 150 validation repertoires, found that first-cohort TCR clusters tended to co-occur in them. The study listed 150 to 200 cytomegalovirus-associated TCR beta chains.

The repertoire was sequenced with immunoSEQ multiplex PCR; TCRdb's copy has only in-frame clones and lacks some. The data contain about 360,000 clones, 70% to 90% of them singletons. The CDR3 length is 17 residues. Per the germline V gene, CDR1 is GTSNPN and CDR2 is SVGIG (reference sequence). Trimming took off 4 bases at V and 4 bases at J, with 23 bases between the two ends. The source material was PBMCs. The sequence came from a woman aged 18-29 years in good health and CMV-seronegative. The chain is built from TRBV30 and TRBJ1-3, with D tentatively TRBD1 (6 bases). This CDR3 reads CAWTRTVSTLRGNTIYF. As DNA, the CDR3 is TGTGCCTGGACCAGGACAGTGTCAACCTTGCGAGGAAACACCATATATTTT.